The next 6 T cell receptor beta chains were all read from a single sample in a study of cytomegalovirus exposure and HLA in healthy donors. The PCR ran on 60 Vbeta and 13 Jbeta primers. The table came from immunoSEQ multiplex PCR; TCRdb's copy has only in-frame clones and leaves some out. The sample carries about 160,000 clones, roughly four fifths recorded once. Material: PBMCs. Every receptor here comes from a middle-aged man in good health and CMV-seronegative.

The rearrangement joins TRBV6-1 to TRBJ1-5; perhaps TRBD1 as D (5 bases). This CDR3 has 15 residues. Germline lookup yields CDR1 MNHNS and CDR2 SASEGT. V lost 6 bases and J lost 4, with 16 bases in between. The CDR3 reads CASRRTNGGNQPQHF. The CDR3 DNA reads as TGTGCCAGCAGGCGAACCAATGGGGGGAATCAGCCCCAGCATTTT.

The rearrangement uses TRBV27 and TRBJ1-1, with TRBD1 matching over 7 bases. The junction had 12 bases not matched to a gene; V was cut back by 6 bases and J by 8 bases. CDR1 is MNHEY and CDR2 is SMNVEV in the germline V gene (reference sequence). The length of the CDR3 is 14 residues. Here the CDR3 reads CASSSLRGPGEAFF. Here the CDR3 DNA reads TGTGCCAGCAGCTCGTTGAGGGGGCCCGGAGAAGCTTTCTTT.

V gene TRBV6-1 combines with J gene TRBJ2-7, with D possibly matching TRBD1 (5 bases). The V end was cut by 0 bases, the J end by 1 base, with 16 bases between. CDR1 and CDR2 (germline): MNHNS, SASEGT. The CDR3 has 17 amino acids. In nucleotides, the CDR3 is TGTGCCAGCAGTGAAGCGCGGTGGACGGACACTTCCTACGAGCAGTACTTC. It codes for CASSEARWTDTSYEQYF.

This clone has just one count. In DNA, the CDR3 is TGTGCCAGTAGTATCAACCCCCGGGACATCTTCATGAACACTGAAGCTTTCTTT. Translated, it gives CASSINPRDIFMNTEAFF. The rearrangement joins TRBV19 to TRBJ1-1; tentative D call: TRBD1 (6 bases). Trimming left V 3 bases short and J 0 bases short, with 20 bases between. CDR3 size: 18 residues. Germline values: CDR1 LNHDA, CDR2 SQIVND (reference sequence).

The chain employs TRBV10-3 and TRBJ1-1; D is uncertain. Deletions cut 5 bases from V and 3 bases from J, with 7 bases between. The CDR3 is made up of 12 amino acids. The germline CDR1 and CDR2 sequences are ENHRY and SYGVKD. The DNA of the CDR3 is TGTGCCATCAGTCAGGCAGACACTGAAGCTTTCTTT. This codes for CAISQADTEAFF.

The chain combines TRBV5-4 with TRBJ2-4, with 7 bases identical to TRBD1. Germline V gene data show CDR1 as SGHNT and CDR2 as YYREEE (reference sequence). J lost 1 base, V lost 4 bases, and 5 bases had no gene match. This CDR3 spans 15 amino acids. In nucleotides, the CDR3 is TGTGCCAGCAGCCCTGGACAGGTCGCCAAAAACATTCAGTACTTC. Encoded protein: CASSPGQVAKNIQYF.